In its sample, the clone carrying this T cell receptor (beta chain) was seen once. The V end lost 0 bases, the J end lost 7 bases, and 12 bases lay between the germline ends. The CDR3 consists of 14 residues. Germline CDR1 is SEHNR and CDR2 is FQNEAQ (reference sequence). The assay was immunoSEQ multiplex PCR, and TCRdb's table has in-frame clones only and misses some. The sample records 80,000 to 100,000 clones, around 89% being singletons. This entry comes from a study of T cells after somatic rescue of genetic block. Sequenced sample: peripheral blood mononuclear cells (PBMCs). The chain employs TRBV7-9 and TRBJ1-2, with no clear D. The receptor was isolated from a woman aged 18-29 years. CDR3 sequence reads: CASSLARIQGGYTF. DNA for the CDR3: TGTGCCAGCAGCTTAGCGCGTATCCAAGGTGGCTACACCTTC.